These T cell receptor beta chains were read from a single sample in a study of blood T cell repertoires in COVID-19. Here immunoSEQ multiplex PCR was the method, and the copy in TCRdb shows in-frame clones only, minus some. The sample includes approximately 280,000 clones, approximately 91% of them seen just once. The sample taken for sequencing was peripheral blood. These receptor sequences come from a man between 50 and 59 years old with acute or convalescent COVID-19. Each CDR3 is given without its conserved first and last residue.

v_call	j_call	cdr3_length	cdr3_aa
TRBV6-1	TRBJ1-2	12	ASSEDAEPGGYT
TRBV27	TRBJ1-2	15	ASSPRQVFPSSYGYT
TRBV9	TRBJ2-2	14	ASRAGQGAQTGELF
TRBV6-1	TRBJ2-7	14	ASSDALAGPPYEQY
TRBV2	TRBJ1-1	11	ASRNPGLTEAF
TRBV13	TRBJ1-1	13	ASSLGRGWNTEAF
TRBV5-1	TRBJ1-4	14	ASSLTAATTNEKLF
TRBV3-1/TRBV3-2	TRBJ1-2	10	ASSLQTYGYT
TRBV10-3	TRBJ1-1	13	AISESKGQYTEAF
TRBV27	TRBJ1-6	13	ASSYTRRGQSPLH
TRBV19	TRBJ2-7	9	ASTHGYEQY
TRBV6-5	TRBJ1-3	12	ASSYSNSGNTIY
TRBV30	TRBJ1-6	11	AWSPGQDSPLH
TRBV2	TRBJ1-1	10	ASTGPGKEAF
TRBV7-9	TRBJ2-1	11	ASSLSTYNEQF
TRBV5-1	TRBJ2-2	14	ASSPRTGDNTGELF
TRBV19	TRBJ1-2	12	ASSIVAGNYGYT